These 6 T cell receptor beta chains came from one sample sequenced in a study of blood T cell repertoires in COVID-19 (TCRdb year 2020). Library generation was performed with the immunoSEQ multiplex PCR assay. Entries here come from immuneACCESS through TCRdb and include only in-frame sequences with V and J called. Some clones fail to appear in such tables; in the studies checked, an unresolved V gene covers under half of the shortfall, and the cause of the remainder is unknown. The sample table records about 160,000 clones; roughly 93% of these occur just once. The ten largest clones add up to roughly 4.5% of the sample. The sequenced sample consisted of peripheral blood. The receptor source for this set is a woman between 50 and 59 years old with acute or convalescent COVID-19.

The sample holds one count of this clone. The rearrangement joins TRBV19 to TRBJ2-7; possible D gene TRBD1, 6 bases. V dropped 2 bases and J dropped 6 bases, with 14 bases sitting between them. This CDR3 has 14 amino acids. CDR1 and CDR2 from the germline V gene are LNHDA and SQIVND (reference sequence). The CDR3 DNA sequence: TGTGCCAGTAGTATAACAGGGAAAGGTGGCGAGCAGTACTTC. It specifies CASSITGKGGEQYF.

The gene calls are TRBV12-3 or TRBV12-4 and TRBJ1-1; no clear D gene. The V gene lost 3 bases and the J gene lost 2 bases, with 4 bases spanning the gap. This CDR3 comprises 12 residues. This CDR3 is CASSFSNTEAFF. The DNA for the CDR3 is TGTGCCAGCAGTTTTTCTAACACTGAAGCTTTCTTT.

CDR3 bases: TGTGCCAGCTCACCCAGGGGGACAGCTTCAGACGGGGAGCTGTTTTTT. Amino acids: CASSPRGTASDGELFF. The V call is TRBV18, the J call TRBJ2-2, with 7 bases identical to TRBD1. There are 16 residues in the CDR3. CDR1 is KGHSH and CDR2 is LQKENI in the germline V gene. The V gene end was trimmed by 3 bases and the J gene end by 7 bases; junction bases not matched to a gene: 11.

V usage is TRBV7-2 and J usage is TRBJ1-5; tentative D call: TRBD1 (5 bases). Trimming shortened V by 8 bases and J by 7 bases, and 15 bases separated the two germline ends. The CDR3 extends over 13 amino acids. CDR1 and CDR2 from the germline V gene are SGHTA and FQGNSA. The DNA of the CDR3 is TGTGCCAGCTCCCGCGGGGGGGGGCAGCCCCAGCATTTT. This gives the protein CASSRGGGQPQHF. The complete variable domain, with remaining parts taken from reference TRBV7-2 and TRBJ1-5, reads GAGVSQSPSNKVTEKGKDVELRCDPISGHTALYWYRQSLGQGLEFLIYFQGNSAPDKSGLPSDRFSAERTGGSVSTLTIQRTQQEDSAVYLCASSRGGGQPQHFGDGTRLSIL.

This clone has a single count. This sequence joins TRBV27 and TRBJ2-4; D perhaps matches TRBD2 (5 bases). V dropped 6 bases and J dropped 0 bases, with 9 bases sitting between them. Germline CDR1 reads MNHEY; CDR2 reads SMNVEV (reference sequence). The CDR3 has 14 amino acids. CDR3 sequence: CASSRDLAKNIQYF. DNA for the CDR3: TGTGCCAGCAGCCGGGATCTAGCCAAAAACATTCAGTACTTC.

The chain has TRBV6-4 and TRBJ2-1; D unresolved. The CDR3 is made up of 12 amino acids. Deletions cut 0 bases from V and 10 bases from J, with 7 bases between. Germline loops: CDR1 MRHNA, CDR2 SNTAGT. The CDR3 here is CASSDSTGEQFF. The CDR3 bases are TGTGCCAGCAGTGACTCGACTGGGGAGCAGTTCTTC.